The 18 T cell receptor beta chains reported below all come from one sample, sequenced in a study of a mutant IDH1 vaccine in newly diagnosed glioma. The time point denotes: baseline, week 1 (first vaccination visit). The treatment: pre-vaccination baseline after standard-of-care therapy. Profiled with immunoSEQ multiplex PCR; TCRdb holds only in-frame clones, not every one. Found here are around 33,000 clones, around 83% of them singletons; the top ten hold roughly 10%. This sample comprised peripheral blood mononuclear cells (PBMCs), obtained from a glioma patient treated with radiotherapy, temozolomide or both. The receptors originated from a man aged 50-59 years with glioma. Some clones in this sample may be carry-over from other donors' samples.

The chain combines TRBV30 with TRBJ2-5; unclear D gene. This CDR3 comprises 12 residues. CDR1 and CDR2 (germline): GTSNPN, SVGIG (reference sequence). The V gene lost 3 bases and the J gene lost 4 bases, with 9 bases spanning the gap. Written as DNA, the CDR3 is TGTGCCTGGAGCACCCTCGGAGAGACCCAGTACTTC. This codes for CAWSTLGETQYF. Full variable domain (missing parts from reference TRBV30 and TRBJ2-5): SQTIHQWPATLVQPVGSPLSLECTVEGTSNPNLYWYRQAAGRGLQLLFYSVGIGQISSEVPQNLSASRPQDRQFILSSKKLLLSDSGFYLCAWSTLGETQYFGPGTRLLVL.

The chain employs TRBV15 and TRBJ2-7; perhaps TRBD2 as D (6 bases). Germline V lookup: CDR1 LNHNV, CDR2 YYDKDF (reference sequence). The length of the CDR3 is 15 residues. V was shortened by 0 bases and J by 2 bases, with 11 bases between the two germline ends. CDR3 in amino acids: CATSRDPGVTYEQYF. CDR3 nucleotides: TGTGCCACCAGCAGAGACCCGGGGGTTACCTACGAGCAGTACTTC.

The genes are TRBV7-2 and TRBJ1-6; D may be TRBD1 (5 bases). This CDR3 spans 14 amino acids. Trimming took off 1 base at V and 8 bases at J, with 9 bases between the two ends. From germline, CDR1 is SGHTA and CDR2 FQGNSA. DNA for the CDR3: TGTGCCAGCAGCTTAGGGGGGAGCTATTCACCCCTCCACTTT. Amino acid sequence: CASSLGGSYSPLHF.

The chain recombines TRBV9 with TRBJ2-7, with TRBD2 matching 8 bases. CDR1 is SGDLS and CDR2 is YYNGEE in the germline V gene. This CDR3 has 15 amino acids. After removal of 4 bases from V and 6 bases from J, the junction contained 12 bases not matched to a gene. The CDR3 DNA follows: TGTGCCAGCAGCCAAGGGAGCGGGAGTGGCCTCGAGCAGTACTTC. It specifies CASSQGSGSGLEQYF.

The chain links TRBV4-1 to TRBJ1-2; D remains unclear. This CDR3 spans 16 amino acids. V was trimmed by 3 bases and J by 8 bases, leaving 22 bases between them. The germline gives CDR1 MGHRA, CDR2 YSYEKL. The CDR3 loop is CASSQREVGVREGYTF. Here the CDR3 DNA reads TGCGCCAGCAGCCAGCGAGAGGTCGGGGTACGGGAAGGCTACACCTTC.

A single count supports this clone. This chain links TRBV29-1 with TRBJ2-3; 11 bases align to TRBD1. Germline CDR1 is SQVTM and CDR2 is ANQGSEA. After removal of 7 bases from V and 3 bases from J, the junction contained 27 bases not matched to a gene. The CDR3 has 21 amino acids. CDR3 protein: CSALRRIGQGASTLTTDTQYF. The CDR3 DNA is TGCAGCGCGTTGCGAAGAATAGGACAGGGGGCTTCGACCCTTACAACAGATACGCAGTATTTT.

The chain links TRBV7-2 to TRBJ2-7; 11 bases match TRBD2. Germline trimming cut 1 base from V and 4 bases from J; bases unmatched to any gene: 3. The CDR3 totals 15 residues. CDR1 is SGHTA, CDR2 FQGNSA, per germline. For the CDR3, the DNA is TGTGCCAGCAGCTTAGATGCTAGCGGGGGGTACGAGCAGTACTTC. This codes for CASSLDASGGYEQYF. The whole variable domain, remainder taken from reference TRBV7-2 and TRBJ2-7, is GAGVSQSPSNKVTEKGKDVELRCDPISGHTALYWYRQSLGQGLEFLIYFQGNSAPDKSGLPSDRFSAERTGGSVSTLTIQRTQQEDSAVYLCASSLDASGGYEQYFGPGTRLTVT.

This clone showed up just a few times. This chain connects TRBV19 to TRBJ1-5; possibly TRBD1 for D (6 bases). V shed 6 bases and J shed 1 base, with 13 bases lying between them. Germline assignment: CDR1 LNHDA and CDR2 SQIVND (reference sequence). The CDR3 covers 15 residues. The CDR3 spells CASSLGHTSNQPQHF. In nucleotides, the CDR3 is TGTGCCAGTAGCCTGGGACATACGAGCAATCAGCCCCAGCATTTT.

The chain is built from TRBV5-1 and TRBJ1-6; D remains unclear. This CDR3 comprises 15 residues. In germline, CDR1 is SGHRS, CDR2 YFSETQ. Trimming took off 5 bases at V and 7 bases at J, with 16 bases between the two ends. The CDR3: CASRLSPSQNSPLHF. CDR3 bases: TGCGCCAGCAGACTTTCTCCCTCCCAGAATTCACCCCTCCACTTT.

CDR3: CASSFAGYGYTF. Written as DNA, the CDR3 is TGCGCCAGCAGCTTCGCAGGATATGGCTACACCTTC. The genes are TRBV5-1 and TRBJ1-2; D unclear. Germline CDR1 SGHRS, CDR2 YFSETQ. Trimming left V 2 bases short and J 5 bases short, with 7 bases between. This CDR3 has 12 amino acids.

This clone occurred once. The CDR3 is CSIGSNTGELFF. The CDR3 DNA reads as TGCAGTATTGGGTCGAACACCGGGGAGCTGTTTTTT. The V gene is TRBV29-1, the J gene TRBJ2-2; D is unclear. The V gene's germline CDR1 is SQVTM and CDR2 ANQGSEA. The CDR3 runs 12 residues.

The CDR3 loop is CASKSTGGSYEQYF. Written as DNA, the CDR3 is TGTGCCAGCAAGAGTACAGGGGGTAGCTACGAGCAGTACTTC. The chain recombines TRBV6-5 with TRBJ2-7, with 8 bases aligning to TRBD1. V was clipped by 7 bases and J by 3 bases; unmatched bases: 8. This CDR3 comprises 14 residues. Per the germline V gene, CDR1 is MNHEY and CDR2 is SVGAGI.

The chain couples TRBV7-2 to TRBJ2-7, with D perhaps matching TRBD2 (5 bases). The CDR3 has 14 residues. Germline V gene sequence: CDR1 SGHTA, CDR2 FQGNSA. V shed 6 bases and J shed 6 bases, with 18 bases lying between them. The CDR3 DNA is TGTGCCAGCAGTCGAGCAACGGGGATGGGCGAGCAGTACTTC. Translation: CASSRATGMGEQYF.

This clone has more than one count but fewer than ten. In DNA form, the CDR3 reads TGTGCCACATGGGGCAGCCCGAACACTGAAGCTTTCTTT. This gives the protein CATWGSPNTEAFF. This chain joins TRBV19 and TRBJ1-1; the D gene is possibly TRBD1 (5 bases). This CDR3 spans 13 amino acids. Germline loops: CDR1 LNHDA, CDR2 SQIVND (reference sequence). The V and J ends lost 10 bases and 1 base respectively, with 13 bases between them. Filled out from reference TRBV19 and TRBJ1-1, the complete variable domain reads DGGITQSPKYLFRKEGQNVTLSCEQNLNHDAMYWYRQDPGQGLRLIYYSQIVNDFQKGDIAEGYSVSREKKESFPLTVTSAQKNPTAFYLCATWGSPNTEAFFGQGTRLTVV.

V is TRBV7-2 and J is TRBJ1-2; D is unresolved. V was cut by 5 bases and J by 4 bases, with 8 bases left in between. CDR3 length equals 12 residues. Per the germline V gene, CDR1 is SGHTA and CDR2 is FQGNSA. DNA of the CDR3: TGTGCCAGCAGCCGGACGGGCTATGGCTACACCTTC. Translated: CASSRTGYGYTF. The full variable domain, completed using reference TRBV7-2 and TRBJ1-2, is GAGVSQSPSNKVTEKGKDVELRCDPISGHTALYWYRQSLGQGLEFLIYFQGNSAPDKSGLPSDRFSAERTGGSVSTLTIQRTQQEDSAVYLCASSRTGYGYTFGSGTRLTVV.

This clone was detected only a few times. The chain has TRBV5-1 and TRBJ2-2; no firm D call. Germline values: CDR1 SGHRS, CDR2 YFSETQ. The CDR3 totals 16 residues. Trimming took 0 bases from V and 4 from J, leaving 13 bases between them. This CDR3 reads CASSLAAAASTGELFF. The CDR3 nucleotides are TGCGCCAGCAGCTTGGCTGCGGCAGCGAGCACCGGGGAGCTGTTTTTT.

The CDR3 loop is CASSLALAGSTDTQYF. The CDR3 DNA reads TGTGCCAGCAGCTTAGCCCTAGCGGGGAGCACAGATACGCAGTATTTT. This chain joins TRBV7-9 and TRBJ2-3, with TRBD2 matching 9 bases. This CDR3 has 16 residues. Unmatched junction bases numbered 1, after V lost 0 bases and J lost 0 bases. Germline values: CDR1 SEHNR, CDR2 FQNEAQ (reference sequence).

V usage is TRBV7-6 and J usage is TRBJ2-7, with D uncertain. This CDR3 region has 12 residues. Trimming pared 5 bases from V and 7 bases from J, leaving 12 bases between. The germline V gene encodes CDR1 SGHVS and CDR2 FNYEAQ. Written as DNA, the CDR3 is TGTGCCAGCAGCCCCGCAGGTCGAGAGCAGTACTTC. Translated: CASSPAGREQYF.